This TCR beta chain was recorded in a study of identical twins. Study outcomes and limitations: Cord blood beta clonotypes present at high abundance carried fewer insertions; no such pattern appeared in memory repertoires.

This clonotype was seen a few times. Its specificity is unknown. TCRdb processed the 5' RACE reads anew with MiXCR; each CDR3 protein has one entry. The table records 250,000 to 350,000 distinct CDR3 sequences, over 8.5% of them present only once. The CDR3 totals 13 residues. Trimming removed 0 bases from V and 12 bases from J, with 15 bases in between. From germline, CDR1 is GTSNPN and CDR2 SVGIG (reference sequence). The data also belong to a second study, concerning yellow fever vaccine responses in identical twins.

The chain links TRBV30 to TRBJ2-1; unclear D gene. This receptor was identified in a woman aged 18-35 years in good health. Sequencing was done on a sample of CD8+ T cells sorted from blood. This CDR3 reads CAWSVTHGLGQFF. CDR3 sequence (DNA): TGTGCCTGGAGTGTAACCCACGGTCTCGGGCAGTTCTTC.